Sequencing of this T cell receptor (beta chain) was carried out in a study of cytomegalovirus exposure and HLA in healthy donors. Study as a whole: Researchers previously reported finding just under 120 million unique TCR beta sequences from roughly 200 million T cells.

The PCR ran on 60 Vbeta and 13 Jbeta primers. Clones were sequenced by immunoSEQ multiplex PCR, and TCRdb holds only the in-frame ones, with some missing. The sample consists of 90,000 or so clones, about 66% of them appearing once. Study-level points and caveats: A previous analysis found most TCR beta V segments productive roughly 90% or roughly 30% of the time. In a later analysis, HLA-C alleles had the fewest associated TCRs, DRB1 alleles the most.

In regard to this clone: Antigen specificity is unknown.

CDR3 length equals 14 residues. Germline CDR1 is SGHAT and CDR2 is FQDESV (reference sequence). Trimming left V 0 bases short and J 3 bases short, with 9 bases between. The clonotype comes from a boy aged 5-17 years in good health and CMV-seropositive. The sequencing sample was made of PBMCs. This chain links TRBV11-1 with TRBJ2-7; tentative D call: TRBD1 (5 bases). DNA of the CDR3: TGTGCCAGCAGCTTAGCGCAAGGGGACTACGAGCAGTACTTC. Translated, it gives CASSLAQGDYEQYF.